This T cell receptor (beta chain) came from a study of blood T cells in healthy people across ages. The authors ran a second PCR of about 7 to 12 cycles using a sample-barcoded 5' primer and a J-beta primer mix. Using its own MiXCR run on the 5' RACE reads, TCRdb lists one record per CDR3 protein. The data show about 730,000 distinct CDR3 sequences, around 46% seen once. All donors came from Russia, were Caucasian and healthy, and spanned ages about 6 to 100. V gave up 0 bases and J gave up 4 bases, with 9 bases separating them. This CDR3 contains 13 residues. Per germline, CDR1 DFQATT and CDR2 SNEGSKA (reference sequence). This clonotype was detected only once. The antigen is unknown. Points from the study as a whole: Researchers deemed the diversity estimates from one million T cells underestimates.

The sample taken for sequencing was blood. The rearrangement links TRBV20-1 to TRBJ1-2; D not resolved. The receptor comes from a woman aged 55-70 years in good health. Here the CDR3 reads CSARDHRVYGYTF. CDR3 sequence (DNA): TGCAGTGCTAGAGATCATAGGGTCTATGGCTACACCTTC.